This TCR beta chain derives from a study of graft-versus-host responses after intestinal transplantation. Study information: All recipients were given anti-thymocyte globulin induction, and tacrolimus and steroids were then administered for roughly 3 years.

Overall study results and limits: Graft-versus-host to host-versus-graft clonal ratios in allografts were high in patients with graft-donor T cell macrochimerism.

From germline, CDR1 is MRHNA and CDR2 SNTAGT. The CDR3 runs 13 residues. V shed 0 bases and J shed 6 bases, with 5 bases lying between them. Here immunoSEQ multiplex PCR was the method, and the copy in TCRdb shows in-frame clones only, minus some. The table shows fewer than 15,000 clones, with around four fifths occurring only once. This clone showed up just once. Its matching antigen is unknown. Material: PBMCs, obtained about 130 days after transplant. This receptor was identified in a human patient who received an intestinal transplant, so some T cells may come from the graft donor. This rearrangement joins TRBV6-4 to TRBJ2-2, with no clear D. Here the CDR3 reads CASSDSDAGELFF. The CDR3 DNA sequence: TGTGCCAGCAGTGACTCTGATGCCGGGGAGCTGTTTTTT.